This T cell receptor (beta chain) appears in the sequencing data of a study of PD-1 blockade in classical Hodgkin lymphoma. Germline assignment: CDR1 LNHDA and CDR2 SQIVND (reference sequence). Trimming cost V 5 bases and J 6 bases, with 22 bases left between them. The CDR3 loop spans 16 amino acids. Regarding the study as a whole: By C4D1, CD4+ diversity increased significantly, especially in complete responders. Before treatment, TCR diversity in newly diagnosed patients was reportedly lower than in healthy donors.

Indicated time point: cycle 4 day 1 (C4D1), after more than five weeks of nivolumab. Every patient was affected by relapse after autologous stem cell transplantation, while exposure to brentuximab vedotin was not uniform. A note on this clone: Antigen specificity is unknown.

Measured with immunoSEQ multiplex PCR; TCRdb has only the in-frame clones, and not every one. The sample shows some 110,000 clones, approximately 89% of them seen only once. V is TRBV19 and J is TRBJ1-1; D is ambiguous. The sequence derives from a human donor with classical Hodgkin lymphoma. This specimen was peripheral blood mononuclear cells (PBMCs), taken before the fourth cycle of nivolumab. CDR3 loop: CASSPGPADEWAEAFF. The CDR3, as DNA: TGTGCCAGTAGTCCCGGCCCCGCAGACGAGTGGGCTGAAGCTTTCTTT. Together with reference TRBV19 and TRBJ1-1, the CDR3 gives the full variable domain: DGGITQSPKYLFRKEGQNVTLSCEQNLNHDAMYWYRQDPGQGLRLIYYSQIVNDFQKGDIAEGYSVSREKKESFPLTVTSAQKNPTAFYLCASSPGPADEWAEAFFGQGTRLTVV.